This passage covers 3 T cell receptor beta chains from one sample sequenced in a study of chemoradiotherapy in HPV16-positive cancers. TCRdb keeps only in-frame clones here, not all; method: immunoSEQ multiplex PCR. The sample has approximately 8,800 clones; around 71% are singletons. Sampling was conducted from a patient who underwent chemoradiotherapy. The receptor source for this set is a human donor with HPV-associated anogenital cancer.

CDR3 sequence reads: CASSFSSGAAHGGNQPQHF. The DNA of the CDR3 is TGTGCCAGCAGCTTCTCTAGCGGGGCAGCCCATGGGGGTAATCAGCCCCAGCATTTT. V and J are TRBV5-8 and TRBJ1-5; maybe TRBD1 (5 bases). The CDR3 extends over 19 amino acids. Germline CDR1 reads SGHTS; CDR2 reads YDEGEE. V lost 2 bases to trimming and J lost 4 bases, with 25 bases between them.

The V gene is TRBV30, the J gene TRBJ1-1; no clear D gene. Trimming pared 7 bases from V and 0 bases from J, leaving 12 bases between. CDR1 and CDR2 (germline): GTSNPN, SVGIG (reference sequence). The CDR3 length is 13 residues. CDR3 DNA: TGTGCCTCCAACGTTATTATGAACACTGAAGCTTTCTTT. This codes for CASNVIMNTEAFF. Based on the CDR3 plus reference TRBV30 and TRBJ1-1, the full variable domain is SQTIHQWPATLVQPVGSPLSLECTVEGTSNPNLYWYRQAAGRGLQLLFYSVGIGQISSEVPQNLSASRPQDRQFILSSKKLLLSDSGFYLCASNVIMNTEAFFGQGTRLTVV.

The chain recombines TRBV5-4 with TRBJ1-2; TRBD1 might be the D (6 bases). The CDR3 has 14 amino acids. V was trimmed by 4 bases and J by 5 bases, leaving 15 bases between them. Per the germline V gene, CDR1 is SGHNT and CDR2 is YYREEE (reference sequence). CDR3 sequence: CASSTDRDLYGYTF. CDR3 nucleotide sequence: TGTGCCAGCAGCACGGACAGAGATCTTTATGGCTACACCTTC. The complete variable domain, with remaining parts taken from reference TRBV5-4 and TRBJ1-2, reads ETGVTQSPTHLIKTRGQQVTLRCSSQSGHNTVSWYQQALGQGPQFIFQYYREEENGRGNFPPRFSGLQFPNYSSELNVNALELDDSALYLCASSTDRDLYGYTFGSGTRLTVV.